What follows is one T cell receptor beta chain and its context. Its antigen remains unidentified. The CDR3 consists of 14 residues. With 1 base clipped from V and 4 bases from J, the junction kept 2 bases outside the gene matches. Germline V CDR1 and CDR2: SEHNR, FQNEAQ (reference sequence). Measured with immunoSEQ multiplex PCR; TCRdb has only the in-frame clones, and not every one. The table has approximately 2.1 million clones, approximately 93% seen once; the top ten hold 0.35% to 0.45%. The data stem from a study of shared clonotypes between healthy human individuals. Whole-study results and caveats: Only blood underwent sampling, and tissue repertoires likely differ. The four-donor shared clonotypes exceeded non-shared clonotypes in generation probability, with non-shared ones scoring lower.

The investigators split CD4+ cells into a CD45RA+ naive subset and a CD45RA-negative memory subset. This TCR was sampled from a man between 18 and 35 years old in good health. Some clones in this sample may be carry-over from other donors' samples. The sequencing input was naive CD4+ T cells from PBMCs. The subset here: CD45RA+ positively selected. The rearrangement links TRBV7-9 to TRBJ2-3; 7 nucleotides match TRBD2. DNA for the CDR3: TGTGCCAGCAGCTTAGTGGCGGGAGCAGATACGCAGTATTTT. Translating gives CASSLVAGADTQYF.